This TCR beta chain was recovered during a study of identical twins. V was cut by 5 bases and J by 6 bases, with 19 bases left in between. There are 16 residues in the CDR3. Everyone who gave samples was a healthy Caucasian. MiXCR was run by TCRdb on the 5' RACE reads, yielding one entry per CDR3 protein. The sample contains around 510,000 distinct CDR3 sequences, around 15% of which appear only once. The data were also submitted as part of a second study, on yellow fever vaccine responses in identical twins. As that report states: Twins reportedly appeared to share part of their vaccine T cell response while keeping part individual.

The TCR was taken from a woman younger than 30 in good health. Material for sequencing was CD4+ T cells sorted from blood. V usage is TRBV12-3 or TRBV12-4 and J usage is TRBJ1-4; maybe TRBD1 (6 bases). The CDR3, as DNA: TGTGCCAGCAGTCCCGGAAACAGGGTATTTGATGAAAAACTGTTTTTT. This sequence encodes CASSPGNRVFDEKLFF.